This T cell receptor beta chain comes out of a study of shared clonotypes between healthy human individuals. All donors were healthy HIV-negative adults lacking recent acute infections or vaccinations. Donors were Caucasian adults residing in Nashville, Tennessee, USA. This clone was observed once. The CDR3 extends over 13 amino acids. The germline V gene has CDR1 SGDLS and CDR2 YYNGEE. The V gene lost 4 bases and the J gene lost 1 base, with 8 bases spanning the gap. Some clones are missing from TCRdb's copy, which holds only in-frame ones; the method was immunoSEQ multiplex PCR. The sample lists 950,000 to 1,200,000 clones, 70% to 80% seen once, with roughly 0.83% in the top ten.

This receptor was taken from a man aged 18 to 29 in good health. Some clones in this sample may be carry-over from other donors' samples. This chain links TRBV9 with TRBJ1-1; D not resolved. The sample comprised memory CD4+ T cells from PBMCs. As for subset: CD45RA-negative fraction. Written as DNA, the CDR3 is TGTGCCAGCAGCACCCACCAGAACACTGAAGCTTTCTTT. Protein sequence: CASSTHQNTEAFF.